This T cell receptor (beta chain) was identified during a study of response to subunit inactivated influenza vaccine. Study results and caveats: It was suggested by the authors that few new T cells are recruited by each seasonal influenza vaccination.

On this clonotype: Its target is not known.

One entry per CDR3 protein, called by TCRdb with MiXCR from the RT-PCR reads. The sample contains over 750,000 distinct CDR3 sequences, about 20% of which appear only once. The input for sequencing was PBMCs from blood, taken approximately 5 days after vaccination. The TCR originated in a man aged 50 or older who received an inactivated influenza vaccine.

CDR3: CASSFLNQGAGELFF. Here the CDR3 DNA reads TGTGCCAGCAGTTTCCTAAATCAGGGGGCCGGGGAGCTGTTTTTT. V usage is TRBV28 and J usage is TRBJ2-2; 7 bases fit TRBD1. V dropped 3 bases and J dropped 6; count of bases not matched to a gene: 7. Germline V gene data show CDR1 as MDHEN and CDR2 as SYDVKM. The CDR3 is made up of 15 amino acids.